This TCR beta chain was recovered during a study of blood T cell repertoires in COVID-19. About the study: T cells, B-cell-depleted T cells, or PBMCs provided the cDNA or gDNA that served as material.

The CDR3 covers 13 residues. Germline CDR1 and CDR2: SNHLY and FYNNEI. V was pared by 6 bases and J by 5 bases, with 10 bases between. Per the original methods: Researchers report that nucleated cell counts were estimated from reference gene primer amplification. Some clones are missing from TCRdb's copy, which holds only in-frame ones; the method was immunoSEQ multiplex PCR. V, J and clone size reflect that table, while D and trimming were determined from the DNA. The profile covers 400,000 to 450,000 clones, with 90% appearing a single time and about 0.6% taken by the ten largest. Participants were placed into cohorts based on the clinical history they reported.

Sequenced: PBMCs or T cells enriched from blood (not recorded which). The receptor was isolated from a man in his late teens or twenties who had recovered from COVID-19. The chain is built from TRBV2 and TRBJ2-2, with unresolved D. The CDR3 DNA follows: TGTGCCAGCAGCGAACAGACAACCGGGGAGCTGTTTTTT. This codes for CASSEQTTGELFF.